One sample yielded the 10 T cell receptor beta chains listed below, sequenced in a study of neurological immune-mediated disorders (dated by TCRdb to between 2018 and 2021). Libraries came from 5' RACE. TCRdb names Illumina HiSeq 2500 as the instrument used. The public reads were quality trimmed at Q25 with fastp and then assembled into clones with MiXCR by TCRdb, keeping productive beta chains. Every entry covers one CDR3 protein and lists the most common genes and DNA from its rows. Recorded for this sample are roughly 50,000 distinct CDR3 sequences; approximately 11% of them occurred a single time. Clones ranked in the top ten supply approximately 11% of the sample. Sequenced material: PBMCs. The receptors derive from a woman aged 55-69 years with HTLV-1-associated myelopathy (HAM/TSP).

This clonotype was seen at least ten times. The chain carries TRBV27 and TRBJ2-6; no firm D call. V gave up 3 bases and J gave up 2 bases, with 8 bases separating them. This CDR3 spans 15 amino acids. CDR1 and CDR2 (germline): MNHEY, SMNVEV (reference sequence). Here the CDR3 DNA reads TGTGCCAGCAGTTTGGAAGGGACTGGGGCCAACGTCCTGACTTTC. It encodes CASSLEGTGANVLTF.

This clonotype was observed many times. The rearrangement links TRBV5-1 to TRBJ1-2, with a possible D match to TRBD1 (6 bases). The CDR3 length is 15 residues. Looked up from germline, CDR1 is SGHRS and CDR2 is YFSETQ. The V and J ends lost 4 bases and 5 bases respectively, with 18 bases between them. The CDR3 region is CASSVQGFGNYGYTF. The CDR3 DNA sequence: TGCGCCAGCAGCGTACAGGGATTCGGGAATTATGGCTACACCTTC.

This clonotype was seen many times. This chain joins TRBV5-6 and TRBJ2-1; 7 bases line up with TRBD2. CDR1 and CDR2 from the germline V gene are SGHDT and YYEEEE. Losses at the gene ends were 5 bases for V and 4 bases for J; bases not matched to a gene: 6. The CDR3 spans 14 residues. The CDR3 region has the DNA TGTGCCAGCAGGGAGTCTAGCGGTTACAATGAGCAGTTCTTC. Protein: CASRESSGYNEQFF.

In its sample, this clonotype was seen many times. The rearrangement uses TRBV5-1 and TRBJ2-1, with TRBD1 identical over 8 bases. The CDR3 sequence is 15 residues long. The junction had 16 bases not matched to a gene; V was cut back by 7 bases and J by 10 bases. Germline V CDR1 and CDR2: SGHRS, YFSETQ. The CDR3 DNA follows: TGCGCCAGCTCAACGGGGCAGGGGGCGCGTGAGGAGCAGTTCTTC. This encodes CASSTGQGAREEQFF.

This clonotype came up many times. V usage is TRBV10-3 and J usage is TRBJ1-2; the D gene is possibly TRBD1 (5 bases). V was pared by 3 bases and J by 4 bases, with 9 bases between. Germline V gives CDR1 ENHRY, CDR2 SYGVKD. This CDR3 is built from 13 residues. The CDR3, as DNA: TGTGCCATCAGTGACGACAGCCTCTATGGCTACACCTTC. Translating gives CAISDDSLYGYTF.

There are many counts of this clonotype. The rearrangement joins TRBV10-3 to TRBJ1-2, with a tentative D call TRBD1 (5 bases). The CDR3 has 15 residues. V was trimmed by 0 bases and J by 4 bases, leaving 12 bases between them. Germline-derived CDR1 and CDR2 are ENHRY and SYGVKD. Here the CDR3 DNA reads TGTGCCATCAGTGAGTCGACAGCCCTCGGCTATGGCTACACCTTC. Translating it yields CAISESTALGYGYTF.

This sequence joins TRBV11-3 and TRBJ2-6, with 7 bases fitting TRBD1. V shed 5 bases and J 4 bases; nucleotides not matched to a gene: 8. Germline CDR1 SGHNT, CDR2 YENEEA. There are 16 residues in the CDR3. The CDR3 is CASSKGQGDGANVLTF. CDR3 coding DNA: TGTGCCAGCAGCAAAGGGCAGGGGGACGGGGCCAACGTCCTGACTTTC.

At least ten counts were recorded for this clonotype. This rearrangement joins TRBV6-1 to TRBJ2-6, with D perhaps TRBD1 (6 bases). CDR3 length equals 14 residues. Trimming removed 7 bases at V and 1 base at J, with 8 bases between. Germline CDR1 MNHNS, CDR2 SASEGT. This CDR3 reads CASTTGSGANVLTF. The CDR3 DNA follows: TGTGCCAGCACCACAGGGTCTGGGGCCAACGTCCTGACTTTC.

This clonotype has a count of ten or more. This chain joins TRBV24-1 and TRBJ2-7, with 7 bases lining up with TRBD1. Germline V lookup: CDR1 KGHDR, CDR2 SFDVKD. V lost 11 bases to trimming and J lost 3 bases; unmatched junction nucleotides: 6. There are 12 residues in the CDR3. The CDR3 DNA is TGTGCCAGAGGGACAGAGCACTACGAGCAGTACTTC. Translation: CARGTEHYEQYF.

This chain connects TRBV20-1 to TRBJ2-3, with 12 bases fitting TRBD2. Unmatched junction bases numbered 10, after V lost 6 bases and J lost 3 bases. This CDR3 region has 16 residues. Germline-derived CDR1 and CDR2 are DFQATT and SNEGSKA (reference sequence). For the CDR3, the DNA is TGCAGTGCATTACCGGGACTAGCGGGTTCGACAGATACGCAGTATTTT. Protein: CSALPGLAGSTDTQYF.